Presented here are 23 T cell receptor beta chains from one specimen sequenced in a study of T cell clonality in common variable immunodeficiency. TCRdb's table, derived via immunoSEQ multiplex PCR, lists solely in-frame clones and lacks some. Listed for the sample are tens of thousands of clones, none seen a single time. Sequencing input: peripheral blood mononuclear cells. These receptors were taken from a person aged 18 to 75 in good health.

This clone was observed many times. The read falls 3 residues short of the CDR3 end, and the missing part is taken from the germline J gene. The J gene is TRBJ1-5, the V gene TRBV7-9; D gene ambiguous. V gave up 5 bases and J gave up 4 bases, with 12 bases separating them. CDR3 length equals 14 residues. The V gene's germline CDR1 is SEHNR and CDR2 FQNEAQ (reference sequence). The sequenced CDR3 bases are TGTGCCAGCAGCCCTCGGGGTGATAATCAGCCC. Amino acid sequence: CASSPRGDNQP. The full CDR3 reads CASSPRGDNQPQHF.

Concerning this clone: With the read ending 3 residues before the CDR3 end, the germline J gene is used to fill in that end. The genes are TRBV2 and TRBJ2-1; D may be TRBD2 (5 bases). The CDR3 contains 14 residues. The germline V and J ends were trimmed by 7 bases and 0 bases, with 10 bases remaining between them. The germline V gene has CDR1 SNHLY and CDR2 FYNNEI. CDR3 in amino acids: CASKPDFSYNEQFF. The covered CDR3 bases are TGTGCCAGCAAGCCGGACTTCTCCTACAATGAG.

In its sample, this clone was seen many times. The sequenced CDR3 bases are TGTGCCAGTAAAGGGACAGGGGGTTACACCGGGGAG. Encoded protein: CASKGTGGYTGE. The entire CDR3 protein is CASKGTGGYTGELFF. The rearrangement uses TRBV19 and TRBJ2-2, with 11 bases matching TRBD1. Sequencing ends 3 residues short of the CDR3 end; the germline J gene provides the rest. CDR1 and CDR2 (germline): LNHDA, SQIVND (reference sequence). The CDR3 loop spans 15 amino acids. The V gene end was trimmed by 7 bases and the J gene end by 3 bases; junction bases not matched to a gene: 4.

This clone has only a few counts. The junction departs from germline at one end; a sequencing error may be responsible. From the germline J gene comes the end of the CDR3, since the read stops 3 residues before it. The chain combines TRBV13 with TRBJ2-3; 7 positions match TRBD2. The CDR3 loop spans 16 amino acids. The germline V gene has CDR1 PRHDT and CDR2 FYEKMQ (reference sequence). CDR3 sequence reads: CASSLGAASGTGTQYF. Incomplete CDR3 DNA: TGTGCCAGCAGCTTAGGGGCGGCTAGCGGCACAGGTACG.

This clone occurred many times. The read stops 3 residues short of the end of the CDR3; the missing end is completed from the germline J gene. The chain is built from TRBV18 and TRBJ2-7; the match to TRBD1 covers 9 bases. The CDR3 consists of 13 residues. Per germline, CDR1 KGHSH and CDR2 LQKENI. The V segment lost 5 bases and the J segment 5 bases; nucleotides outside the gene matches: 4. The CDR3 is CASSTDRGNEQYF. CDR3 bases read: TGTGCCAGCTCAACGGACAGGGGCAACGAG.

Worth noting for this clone: Compared with germline, one end of the junction differs, possibly owing to a read error. The CDR3 is cut off 3 residues early in the read; its end comes from the germline J gene. The genes are TRBV7-9 and TRBJ2-7; TRBD2 matches 7 bases. The CDR3 loop spans 13 amino acids. The germline CDR1 and CDR2 sequences are SEHNR and FQNEAQ (reference sequence). The DNA read from the CDR3 is TGTTCCAGCAGCTCATCTAGCGGCCACGAG. Translation: CSSSSSSGHE. The full CDR3 protein is CSSSSSSGHEQYF.

This clone was seen a handful of times. The read ends 3 residues early relative to the CDR3; the germline J gene fills the gap. The chain has TRBV7-3 and TRBJ1-2; D not certain. This CDR3 is 14 amino acids long. Germline CDR1 and CDR2: SGHTA and FQGTGA. The part of the CDR3 DNA that was read is TGTGCCAGCAGCTCTAGGAGCTCCTACAATGAC. It yields the protein CASSSRSSYND. The CDR3 in full is CASSSRSSYNDYTF.

This clone came up many times. The CDR3 sequence is CSARGLAGPKSQYF. CDR3 bases read: TGCAGTGCTAGGGGGCTAGCGGGCCCTAAATCG. This chain uses TRBV20-1 with TRBJ2-3; 8 bases line up with TRBD2. Coverage ceases 3 residues before the CDR3 finishes, and the germline J gene fills in the end. Germline V gene lookup returns CDR1 DFQATT and CDR2 SNEGSKA (reference sequence). This CDR3 spans 14 amino acids.

This clone was detected ten times or more. One end of the junction is discordant with germline, which a read error may explain. The CDR3 end falls 3 residues outside the read, so it is completed with the germline J gene. The chain links TRBV7-7 to TRBJ2-5, with D maybe TRBD1 (6 bases). The CDR3 length is 14 residues. Germline V gene sequence: CDR1 SSHAT, CDR2 FNYEAQ (reference sequence). The covered CDR3 bases are TGTGCTAGCAGCCCAGGACAGTGGGAAGAGACC. Its translation: CASSPGQWEET. The CDR3 reads in full as CASSPGQWEETQYF.

This clone was counted at least ten times. The CDR3 goes on 3 residues after the read ends, and that part is filled in from the germline J gene. The rearrangement joins TRBV7-2 to TRBJ1-1, with D possibly being TRBD1 (6 bases). Germline lookup yields CDR1 SGHTA and CDR2 FQGNSA. The CDR3 totals 14 residues. V lost 5 bases and J 1 base, leaving 11 bases between the germline ends. The CDR3 bases that were read are TGTGCCAGCAGCACCCCGACAGGGAACACTGAA. The encoded protein is CASSTPTGNTE. The complete CDR3 protein is CASSTPTGNTEAFF.

This clone has at least ten counts. The read finishes 3 residues shy of the CDR3 end, and the germline J gene is used to complete it. The V and J genes are TRBV6-4 and TRBJ2-3; 14 bases map to TRBD2. Trimming removed 0 bases from V and 4 bases from J; junction bases left unmatched: 0. This CDR3 has 16 residues. Germline values: CDR1 MRHNA, CDR2 SNTAGT. The CDR3 sequence is CASSDSTSGGADTQYF. CDR3 DNA (partial): TGTGCCAGCAGTGACTCGACTAGCGGGGGGGCAGATACG.

This clone was found many times. Sequencing ends 3 residues short of the CDR3 end; the germline J gene provides the rest. The rearrangement joins TRBV2 to TRBJ2-2; 8 positions match TRBD1. CDR3 length: 18 amino acids. Germline V gene data show CDR1 as SNHLY and CDR2 as FYNNEI. V trimming: 4 bases; J trimming: 4 bases; junction bases outside the gene matches: 14. The covered CDR3 bases are TGTGCCAGCAGTGCTAGGGACAGGACCATTCTTGCCACCGGGGAG. Amino acid sequence: CASSARDRTILATGE. The full-length CDR3 reads as CASSARDRTILATGELFF.

This clone was picked up many times. The read ends 3 residues early relative to the CDR3; the germline J gene fills the gap. The chain couples TRBV13 to TRBJ2-7; 7 bases fit TRBD2. The ends lost 4 bases at V and 2 bases at J; junction bases unmatched: 8. Germline CDR1 and CDR2: PRHDT and FYEKMQ (reference sequence). This CDR3 comprises 15 residues. The CDR3 spells CASSSAASGTYEQYF. Incomplete CDR3 DNA: TGTGCCAGCAGCTCCGCAGCTAGCGGTACCTACGAG.

Ten or more counts support this clone. The sequenced fragment ends 3 residues before the CDR3 boundary, so the rest is inferred from the germline J gene. The J gene is TRBJ1-2, the V gene TRBV7-9; D is ambiguous. From germline, CDR1 is SEHNR and CDR2 FQNEAQ (reference sequence). The CDR3 has 14 residues. The DNA read from the CDR3 is TGTGCCAGCAGCCTCCAAGGACTACTTCGGAAC. It encodes CASSLQGLLRN. The full CDR3 protein reads CASSLQGLLRNYTF.

This clone was counted many times. The read comes to an end 3 residues before the CDR3 does, leaving the germline J gene to fill in the end. The chain uses TRBV5-4 and TRBJ1-1; TRBD1 agrees at 7 bases. Germline lookup yields CDR1 SGHNT and CDR2 YYREEE (reference sequence). V lost 3 bases and J lost 6; bases outside the gene matches: 11. The CDR3 has 15 residues. The CDR3 loop is CASSSPGRGLSEAFF. The covered CDR3 bases are TGTGCCAGCAGCTCCCCGGGGAGGGGGCTGTCTGAA.

This clone occurred a few times. The read terminates 3 residues before the CDR3 end, so the remaining end is supplied by the germline J gene. This chain links TRBV30 with TRBJ1-1, with D perhaps TRBD1 (6 bases). The CDR3 spans 13 residues. Germline CDR1 reads GTSNPN; CDR2 reads SVGIG (reference sequence). V was clipped by 0 bases and J by 7 bases, with 12 bases between them. CDR3 residues: CAWSVQGGFEAFF. Partial CDR3 DNA: TGTGCCTGGAGTGTACAGGGTGGGTTTGAA. The variable domain in full, completed from reference TRBV30 and TRBJ1-1, reads SQTIHQWPATLVQPVGSPLSLECTVEGTSNPNLYWYRQAAGRGLQLLFYSVGIGQISSEVPQNLSASRPQDRQFILSSKKLLLSDSGFYLCAWSVQGGFEAFFGQGTRLTVV.

Concerning this clone itself: The CDR3 goes on 3 residues after the read ends, and that part is filled in from the germline J gene. The gene calls are TRBV19 and TRBJ1-2; perhaps TRBD1 as D (5 bases). Trimming removed 6 bases from V and 7 bases from J, with 21 bases in between. The CDR3 totals 15 residues. The germline V gene encodes CDR1 LNHDA and CDR2 SQIVND (reference sequence). The sequenced CDR3 bases are TGTGCCAGTAGAAGACAACAGGTTTGGGATCGTGGC. This translates into CASRRQQVWDRG. The whole CDR3 is CASRRQQVWDRGYTF.

In this sample, this clone turned up a few times. The read stops 3 residues short of the end of the CDR3; the missing end is completed from the germline J gene. This chain joins TRBV5-4 and TRBJ2-7, with a weak D call TRBD1 (5 bases). Germline V gives CDR1 SGHNT, CDR2 YYREEE (reference sequence). The CDR3 length is 13 residues. V shed 7 bases and J shed 0 bases, with 11 bases lying between them. CDR3 bases read: TGTGCCAGCTGGGGCCGGAGCTCCTACGAG. It encodes CASWGRSSYE. From start to end, the CDR3 is CASWGRSSYEQYF.

Comments on this clone: The read stops 3 residues short of the end of the CDR3; the missing end is completed from the germline J gene. The chain has TRBV19 and TRBJ2-7; tentative D call: TRBD1 (6 bases). V shed 3 bases and J shed 6 bases, with 15 bases lying between them. This CDR3 contains 14 residues. The germline V gene encodes CDR1 LNHDA and CDR2 SQIVND (reference sequence). The CDR3 reads CASSILGAGREQYF. The sequenced CDR3 bases are TGTGCCAGTAGTATTCTGGGGGCCGGACGCGAG.

This clone was detected ten times or more. With the read ending 3 residues before the CDR3 end, the germline J gene is used to fill in that end. V gene TRBV7-3 combines with J gene TRBJ2-1; 8 bases agree with TRBD1. The CDR3 covers 15 residues. Germline assignment: CDR1 SGHTA and CDR2 FQGTGA. Trimming removed 1 base from V and 6 bases from J; junction bases left unmatched: 5. Incomplete CDR3 DNA: TGTGCCAGCAGCTTAAGGCCCGACAGGGGCAATGAG. This codes for CASSLRPDRGNE. The CDR3 in full is CASSLRPDRGNEQFF. Filled out from reference TRBV7-3 and TRBJ2-1, the complete variable domain reads GAGVSQTPSNKVTEKGKYVELRCDPISGHTALYWYRQSLGQGPEFLIYFQGTGAADDSGLPNDRFFAVRPEGSVSTLKIQRTERGDSAVYLCASSLRPDRGNEQFFGPGTRLTVL.

As concerns this clone: The CDR3 goes on 3 residues after the read ends, and that part is filled in from the germline J gene. The chain links TRBV18 to TRBJ1-2, with 7 bases lining up with TRBD1. The CDR3 length is 15 residues. The germline V gene encodes CDR1 KGHSH and CDR2 LQKENI. The V gene end was trimmed by 5 bases and the J gene end by 7 bases; junction bases not matched to a gene: 13. The sequenced part of the CDR3 DNA is TGTGCCAGCTCAAAATTAGGGGGGACAGAAGCTGGC. Translated: CASSKLGGTEAG. The whole CDR3 protein reads CASSKLGGTEAGYTF.

Ten or more counts support this clone. The read is 3 residues too short to cover the CDR3 end, so that end is filled in from the germline J gene. The rearrangement joins TRBV11-3 to TRBJ2-3; 7 bases map to TRBD2. With V trimmed by 4 bases and J by 0 bases, 4 bases remained unmatched. The CDR3 runs 15 residues. Looked up from germline, CDR1 is SGHNT and CDR2 is YENEEA. CDR3 protein: CASSSSGASTDTQYF. The CDR3 bases that were read are TGTGCCAGCAGCTCTAGCGGCGCTAGCACAGATACG.

This clone has ten or more counts. Read sequence stops 3 residues before the CDR3 end, and the germline J gene provides the missing end. V and J are TRBV7-9 and TRBJ1-6; 7 bases fit TRBD1. The CDR3 totals 12 residues. With 5 bases clipped from V and 11 bases from J, the junction kept 3 bases outside the gene matches. Germline CDR1 SEHNR, CDR2 FQNEAQ (reference sequence). The sequenced CDR3 bases are TGTGCCAGCAGCCTTACAGGGGCACCC. Translating it yields CASSLTGAP. Given in full, the CDR3 is CASSLTGAPLHF.